In its sample, the clone carrying this TCR beta chain was seen once. Authors' methods: Amplification with reference gene primers provided the estimates of nucleated cell counts. Assay used: immunoSEQ multiplex PCR; TCRdb lists only in-frame clones, some missing. V, J and clone size are taken as reported in that table, and D and trimming were inferred from the DNA itself. Here the sample spans under 250,000 clones, roughly 86% being singletons. The sample originates from a study of blood T cell repertoires in COVID-19. Study-level information: There were acute and convalescent COVID-19 samples, and they came from the United States, Italy and Spain. PBMCs, B-cell-depleted T cells, or T cells were the source of the cDNA or gDNA that made up the material.

V was pared by 0 bases and J by 3 bases, with 12 bases between. Germline V gene data show CDR1 as SGHRS and CDR2 as YFSETQ. CDR3 length: 15 residues. Sequencing was done on a sample of peripheral blood. V and J are TRBV5-1 and TRBJ1-2; the D gene is possibly TRBD1 (5 bases). This clonotype was obtained from a woman in her thirties or forties with acute or convalescent COVID-19. CDR3 region: CASSLVQGGDYGYTF. DNA of the CDR3: TGCGCCAGCAGCTTGGTTCAGGGAGGCGACTATGGCTACACCTTC.